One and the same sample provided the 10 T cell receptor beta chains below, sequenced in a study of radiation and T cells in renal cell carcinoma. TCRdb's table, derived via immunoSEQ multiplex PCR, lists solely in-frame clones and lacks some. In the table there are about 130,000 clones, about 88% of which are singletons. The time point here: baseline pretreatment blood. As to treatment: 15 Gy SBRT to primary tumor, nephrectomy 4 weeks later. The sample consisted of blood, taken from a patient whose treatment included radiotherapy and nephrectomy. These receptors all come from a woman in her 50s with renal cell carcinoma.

DNA for the CDR3: TGTGCCAGCAGTTACGACCAAAGCAATCAGCCCCAGCATTTT. It encodes CASSYDQSNQPQHF. The rearrangement uses TRBV6-5 and TRBJ1-5; D remains ambiguous. CDR3 length: 14 residues. Germline V gene sequence: CDR1 MNHEY, CDR2 SVGAGI. Trimming took off 2 bases at V and 1 base at J, with 6 bases between the two ends.

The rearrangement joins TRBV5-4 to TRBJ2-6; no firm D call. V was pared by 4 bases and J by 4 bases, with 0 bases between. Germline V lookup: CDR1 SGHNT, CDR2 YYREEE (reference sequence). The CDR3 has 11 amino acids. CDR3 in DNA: TGTGCCAGCAGCGGGGCCAACGTCCTGACTTTC. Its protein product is CASSGANVLTF.

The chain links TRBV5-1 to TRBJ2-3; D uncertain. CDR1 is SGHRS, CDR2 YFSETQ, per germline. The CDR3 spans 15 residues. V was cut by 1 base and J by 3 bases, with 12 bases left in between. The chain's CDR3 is CASSLNYLETDTQYF. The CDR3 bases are TGCGCCAGCAGCTTGAACTACCTAGAGACAGATACGCAGTATTTT.

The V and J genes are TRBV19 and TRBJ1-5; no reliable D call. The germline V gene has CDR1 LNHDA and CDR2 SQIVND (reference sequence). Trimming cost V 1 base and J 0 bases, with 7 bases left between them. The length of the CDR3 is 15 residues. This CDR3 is CASSIVPDSNQPQHF. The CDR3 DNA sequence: TGTGCCAGTAGTATAGTTCCAGATAGCAATCAGCCCCAGCATTTT.

CDR3 in amino acids: CSARDSLGANEKLFF. CDR3 DNA sequence: TGCAGCGCCCGGGACAGCCTCGGGGCTAATGAAAAACTGTTTTTT. The gene calls are TRBV29-1 and TRBJ1-4, with TRBD1 matching 7 bases. CDR1 is SQVTM and CDR2 is ANQGSEA in the germline V gene. Unmatched junction bases numbered 11, after V lost 7 bases and J lost 3 bases. There are 15 residues in the CDR3. Drawing the rest from reference TRBV29-1 and TRBJ1-4, the complete variable domain is SAVISQKPSRDICQRGTSLTIQCQVDSQVTMMFWYRQQPGQSLTLIATANQGSEATYESGFVIDKFPISRPNLTFSTLTVSNMSPEDSSIYLCSARDSLGANEKLFFGSGTQLSVL.

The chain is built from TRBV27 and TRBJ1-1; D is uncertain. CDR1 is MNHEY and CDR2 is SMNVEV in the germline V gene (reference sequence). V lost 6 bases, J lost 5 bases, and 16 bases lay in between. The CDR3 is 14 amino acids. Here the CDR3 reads CASRTRAGLTEAFF. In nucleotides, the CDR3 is TGTGCCAGCAGGACAAGGGCTGGCTTGACTGAAGCTTTCTTT.

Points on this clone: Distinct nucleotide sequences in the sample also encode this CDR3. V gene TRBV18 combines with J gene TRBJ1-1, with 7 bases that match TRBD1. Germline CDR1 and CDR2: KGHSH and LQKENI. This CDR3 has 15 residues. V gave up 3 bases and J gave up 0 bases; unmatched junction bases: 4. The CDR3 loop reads CASSPKTGLNTEAFF. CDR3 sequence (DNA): TGTGCCAGCTCACCTAAGACAGGGCTGAACACTGAAGCTTTCTTT.

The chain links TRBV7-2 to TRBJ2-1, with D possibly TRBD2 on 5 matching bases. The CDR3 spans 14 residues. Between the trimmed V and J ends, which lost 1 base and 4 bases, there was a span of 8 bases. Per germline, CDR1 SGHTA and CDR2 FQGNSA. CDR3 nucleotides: TGTGCCAGCAGCTTAGAAGCGGTATACAATGAGCAGTTCTTC. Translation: CASSLEAVYNEQFF. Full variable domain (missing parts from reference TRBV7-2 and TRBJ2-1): GAGVSQSPSNKVTEKGKDVELRCDPISGHTALYWYRQSLGQGLEFLIYFQGNSAPDKSGLPSDRFSAERTGGSVSTLTIQRTQQEDSAVYLCASSLEAVYNEQFFGPGTRLTVL.

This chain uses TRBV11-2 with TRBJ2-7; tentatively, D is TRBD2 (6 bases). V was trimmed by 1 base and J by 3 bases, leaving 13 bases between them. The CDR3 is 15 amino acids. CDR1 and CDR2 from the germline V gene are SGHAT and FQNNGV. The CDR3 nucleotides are TGTGCCAGCAGCTTAGTACTAGCAGGGAGCTACGAGCAGTACTTC. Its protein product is CASSLVLAGSYEQYF.

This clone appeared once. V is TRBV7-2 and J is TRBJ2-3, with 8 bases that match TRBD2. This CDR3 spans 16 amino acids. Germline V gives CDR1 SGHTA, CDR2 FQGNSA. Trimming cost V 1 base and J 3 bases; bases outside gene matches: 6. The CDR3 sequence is CASSLVRTSRTDTQYF. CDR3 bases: TGTGCCAGCAGCTTAGTAAGGACTAGCAGAACAGATACGCAGTATTTT.